These T cell receptor beta chains were read from a single sample in a study of T cell responses to AZD1222 COVID-19 vaccine. Sequencing used immunoSEQ multiplex PCR; TCRdb keeps in-frame clones, though not all of them. This sample has 150,000 or so clones, with 94% found just once. The sample was peripheral blood, taken 28 days after the second AZD1222 dose. The receptors here all came from an adult who received the AZD1222 COVID-19 vaccine. The CDR3 runs from the conserved cysteine through the conserved F or W. A D gene is named only where the DNA matches it firmly. Size is omitted from some rows. Given values are once, few, many or a class for expanded clones.

len,j_gene,d_gene,v_gene,abundance,CDR3nt,CDR3aa
15,TRBJ1-6,TRBD1,TRBV3-1/TRBV3-2,NA,TGTGCCAGCAGCCGACAGGGGCCACGAGAATCACCCCTCCACTTT,CASSRQGPRESPLHF
13,TRBJ2-7,TRBD1,TRBV30,NA,TGTGCCTCTGGGGCAGGGGGAACCTACGAGCAGTACTTC,CASGAGGTYEQYF
13,TRBJ1-2,NA,TRBV5-1,NA,TGCGCCAGCAGCTTGGATGCGGACGGCGGCTACACCTTC,CASSLDADGGYTF
15,TRBJ1-2,NA,TRBV4-3,NA,TGCGCCAGCAGCCAAATCCGGGGGGGTAAGGATGGCTACACCTTC,CASSQIRGGKDGYTF
13,TRBJ1-4,NA,TRBV10-3,NA,TGTGCCATCAGTGAACAGCGTAATGAAAAACTGTTTTTT,CAISEQRNEKLFF
14,TRBJ1-2,NA,TRBV28,NA,TGTGCCAGCAGTTTTGGTCTAAAGAGCTATGGCTACACCTTC,CASSFGLKSYGYTF
15,TRBJ1-4,TRBD1,TRBV7-2,NA,TGTGCCAGCAGCGTACAGGGGCTAACTAATGAAAAACTGTTTTTT,CASSVQGLTNEKLFF
13,TRBJ2-1,TRBD1,TRBV12-3/TRBV12-4,NA,TGTGCCAGCAGCTTGACAGGGCTTAGTGAGCAGTTCTTC,CASSLTGLSEQFF
14,TRBJ2-7,NA,TRBV5-1,NA,TGCGCCAGCAGCTTGGCGGGGGAGTCCTACGAGCAGTACTTC,CASSLAGESYEQYF
13,TRBJ1-1,TRBD1,TRBV2,NA,TGTGCCATACCACAGGGGGCGCTGACTGAAGCTTTCTTT,CAIPQGALTEAFF
13,TRBJ1-1,NA,TRBV2,NA,TGTGCCAGCAGTGACTTTGGGACCACTGAAGCTTTCTTT,CASSDFGTTEAFF
13,TRBJ1-2,TRBD1,TRBV7-9,once,TGTGCCAGCAGTCAACAGGGGCGGGGTGGCTACACCTTC,CASSQQGRGGYTF
11,TRBJ1-5,NA,TRBV30,NA,TGTGCCTGGGAGGACCGGGGGCCCCAGCATTTT,CAWEDRGPQHF
19,TRBJ2-2,TRBD2,TRBV19,NA,TGTGCCAGTAGCCCGGGGGCGGCTAGCGGGAGGGCCCTCACCGGGGAGCTGTTTTTT,CASSPGAASGRALTGELFF
13,TRBJ2-7,TRBD1,TRBV29-1,NA,TGCAGCGTTGGGGACAGGACCCCCTACGAGCAGTACTTC,CSVGDRTPYEQYF
15,TRBJ1-3,NA,TRBV28,NA,TGTGCCAGCAGTTTAGCCCGACGCTCTGGAAACACCATATATTTT,CASSLARRSGNTIYF
13,TRBJ2-7,NA,TRBV9,NA,TGTGCCAGCAGCGTGGGCTCTCCTAGCGAGCAGTACTTC,CASSVGSPSEQYF
17,TRBJ2-1,TRBD2,TRBV3-1/TRBV3-2,NA,TGTGCCAGCAGCCACCAATCGGGGACTAGCGGGAGAGATGAGCAGTTCTTC,CASSHQSGTSGRDEQFF
14,TRBJ2-7,NA,TRBV6-5,NA,TGTGCCAGCAGTTACTCTTCAGTGAACTACGAGCAGTACTTC,CASSYSSVNYEQYF
15,TRBJ2-3,TRBD2,TRBV18,NA,TGTGTCAGCTCACCACCGGGACTAGCTTTAGATACGCAGTATTTT,CVSSPPGLALDTQYF
18,TRBJ1-2,TRBD1,TRBV7-7,NA,TGTGCCAGCAGCTTTTCGGGACAGGGGGATATGGCGGGCTATGGCTACACCTTC,CASSFSGQGDMAGYGYTF
14,TRBJ2-7,TRBD1,TRBV6-5,NA,TGTGCCAGCAGGCCCACAGGGGCCTCCTACGAGCAGTACTTC,CASRPTGASYEQYF
15,TRBJ2-1,TRBD2,TRBV4-3,NA,TGCGCCAGCAGCCAAGTGGGACTAGCATCCAATGAGCAGTTCTTC,CASSQVGLASNEQFF
14,TRBJ2-2,NA,TRBV19,NA,TGTGCCAGTAGTATAGATGGGGGCACCGGGGAGCTGTTTTTT,CASSIDGGTGELFF
16,TRBJ2-7,NA,TRBV9,NA,TGTGCCAGCAGCGTGGGCCCCTCGGTTGGCTACTACGAGCAGTACTTC,CASSVGPSVGYYEQYF
14,TRBJ1-2,TRBD1,TRBV6-5,NA,TGTGCCAGCAGCTACGGGACAGGGGAGGATGGCTACACCTTC,CASSYGTGEDGYTF
15,TRBJ2-1,NA,TRBV15,NA,TGTGCCACCAGCAGCAGCGGGACAGCTGACAATGAGCAGTTCTTC,CATSSSGTADNEQFF
11,TRBJ2-1,NA,TRBV30,NA,TGTGCCTGGGTCGGGATAGATGAGCAGTTCTTC,CAWVGIDEQFF
14,TRBJ2-3,NA,TRBV4-3,once,TGCGCCAGCAGCCAAGATGTCCTGACCGATACGCAGTATTTT,CASSQDVLTDTQYF
15,TRBJ2-1,TRBD2,TRBV2,NA,TGTGCCAGCAGTGCGCGCGGGAGTTCCTACAATGAGCAGTTCTTC,CASSARGSSYNEQFF
14,TRBJ1-2,TRBD1,TRBV5-6,NA,TGTGCCAGCAGCTCAGGGACAGGGGGCTATGGCTACACCTTC,CASSSGTGGYGYTF
18,TRBJ2-1,TRBD2,TRBV18,NA,TGTGCCAGCTCACCACCGTTGTCTAGCGGGGACCCTTACAATGAGCAGTTCTTC,CASSPPLSSGDPYNEQFF
15,TRBJ1-5,NA,TRBV21-1,NA,TGTGCCAGCTCCCCCTTAGAGGGGCCCTATCAGCCCCAGCATTTT,CASSPLEGPYQPQHF
13,TRBJ1-5,TRBD1,TRBV7-9,NA,TGTGCCAGCAGCCCGGGACAGTTTCAGCCCCAGCATTTT,CASSPGQFQPQHF
13,TRBJ2-1,NA,TRBV12-3/TRBV12-4,NA,TGTGCCAGCAGTTTGGGGTTGGTGAATGAGCAGTTCTTC,CASSLGLVNEQFF
12,TRBJ2-5,NA,TRBV9,once,TGTGCCAGCAGCGTAGCAGGGGAGACCCAGTACTTC,CASSVAGETQYF
16,TRBJ2-7,NA,TRBV7-7,NA,TGTGCCAGCAGAAGTAACCAGGGGGGGCACTCCTACGAGCAGTACTTC,CASRSNQGGHSYEQYF
16,TRBJ2-1,NA,TRBV30,NA,TGTGCCTGGAGTCTCCCCCTAGGACGGACCTACAATGAGCAGTTCTTC,CAWSLPLGRTYNEQFF
14,TRBJ2-5,TRBD2,TRBV24-1,NA,TGTGCCACCAGTGGAGGACTAGCGGGGGAGACCCAGTACTTC,CATSGGLAGETQYF
13,TRBJ1-1,NA,TRBV19,once,TGTGCCAGTACTCCTCATATGAACACTGAAGCTTTCTTT,CASTPHMNTEAFF
15,TRBJ2-7,TRBD2,TRBV27,once,TGTGCCAGCAGTTTAATGAGCGGGAGATGGTGGGAGCAGTACTTC,CASSLMSGRWWEQYF
15,TRBJ1-6,NA,TRBV19,NA,TGTGCCAGTAGTATCAGTCCGCAGGGAGGTTCACCCCTCCACTTT,CASSISPQGGSPLHF
16,TRBJ2-3,NA,TRBV7-2,NA,TGTGCCAGCAGCTCCGCAAAGGACGAATGGGCAGATACGCAGTATTTT,CASSSAKDEWADTQYF
12,TRBJ2-1,NA,TRBV27,NA,TGTGCCAGCAGTTTAAGAGGGAATGAGCAGTTCTTC,CASSLRGNEQFF
16,TRBJ2-2,NA,TRBV11-2,NA,TGTGCCAGCAGCTTAGGTGGGGGGATCGACACCGGGGAGCTGTTTTTT,CASSLGGGIDTGELFF
11,TRBJ1-3,NA,TRBV5-6,NA,TGTGCCAGCTCCGGAGGAAACACCATATATTTT,CASSGGNTIYF
15,TRBJ2-6,NA,TRBV6-2/TRBV6-3,NA,TGTGCCAGCAGTATTAGTAGCTCTGGGGCCAACGTCCTGACTTTC,CASSISSSGANVLTF
14,TRBJ1-4,NA,TRBV2,NA,TGTGCCAGCAAAGAGGCAGCTCAAAATGAAAAACTGTTTTTT,CASKEAAQNEKLFF
14,TRBJ1-1,NA,TRBV10-3,NA,TGTGCCATCAGTGAGTGGACAGAAAACACTGAAGCTTTCTTT,CAISEWTENTEAFF
14,TRBJ1-4,NA,TRBV7-9,NA,TGTGCCAGCAGCCCCTCCGTAATGTGGGAAAAACTGTTTTTT,CASSPSVMWEKLFF
12,TRBJ1-4,NA,TRBV5-1,NA,TGCGCCAGCAGCTTCAGCGGGGAGGGACTGTTTTTT,CASSFSGEGLFF
16,TRBJ2-7,NA,TRBV9,NA,TGTGCCAGCAGCGTATCCTCCGGGACGGGCTCCTACGAGCAGTACTTC,CASSVSSGTGSYEQYF
12,TRBJ1-1,NA,TRBV12-3/TRBV12-4,NA,TGTGCCAGCATGGGCAGTCAAGCTGAAGCTTTCTTT,CASMGSQAEAFF
12,TRBJ2-1,NA,TRBV25-1,NA,TGTGCCAGCAGTGAAAATGTGAATGAGCAGTTCTTC,CASSENVNEQFF
11,TRBJ2-7,NA,TRBV5-4,NA,TGTGCCAGCAGCGCTTACAATGAGCAGTACTTC,CASSAYNEQYF
15,TRBJ1-2,NA,TRBV4-1,NA,TGCGCCAGCAGCTCCCCAAGTACAGACAACTATGGCTACACCTTC,CASSSPSTDNYGYTF
12,TRBJ2-3,NA,TRBV6-5,once,TGTGCCAGCCGGAGTTACACAGATACGCAGTATTTT,CASRSYTDTQYF
17,TRBJ2-2,NA,TRBV19,NA,TGTGCCAGTAATGACCATGTGGGGCGGCCAGGGAGCGGGGAGCTGTTTTTT,CASNDHVGRPGSGELFF
15,TRBJ1-5,NA,TRBV3-1/TRBV3-2,NA,TGTGCCAGCAGCCAAGGCCCGAAGAGCAATCAGCCCCAGCATTTT,CASSQGPKSNQPQHF
14,TRBJ2-3,TRBD2,TRBV9,NA,TGTGCCAGCACGAAGCGGGAGTGGATAGATACGCAGTATTTT,CASTKREWIDTQYF